These 12 T cell receptor beta chains share one sample of origin, sequenced in a study of CD8 T cells in Susac syndrome. An input of roughly 0.45 to 1 ug of RNA was subjected to reverse transcription using random hexamers. One entry per CDR3 protein results from TCRdb running MiXCR on the immunoSEQ multiplex PCR reads. The sample holds roughly 190,000 distinct CDR3 sequences, around 90% seen once. Sample: CD4+ T cells from PBMCs. The source is a human donor with Susac syndrome.

J is TRBJ1-6 and V is TRBV5-1, with no clear D. Germline CDR1 reads SGHRS; CDR2 reads YFSETQ. The V end lost 0 bases, the J end lost 8 bases, and 15 bases lay between the germline ends. The CDR3 runs to 16 residues. In DNA, the CDR3 is TGCGCCAGCAGCTTGGATTTGGGAACCTCGGATTCACCCCTCCACTTT. Its protein product is CASSLDLGTSDSPLHF.

The V call is TRBV12-3 or TRBV12-4, the J call TRBJ2-5; TRBD1 agrees at 7 bases. The CDR3 runs to 14 residues. V gave up 7 bases and J gave up 1 base; unmatched junction bases: 6. The CDR3 coding sequence is TGTGCCAGCAATGAACAGGGGTTCCAAGAGACCCAGTACTTC. The encoded protein is CASNEQGFQETQYF.

The J gene is TRBJ1-6, the V gene TRBV30; D perhaps matches TRBD1 (6 bases). The CDR3 covers 15 residues. The germline gives CDR1 GTSNPN, CDR2 SVGIG (reference sequence). Trimming took off 5 bases at V and 7 bases at J, with 18 bases between the two ends. CDR3 sequence: CAWQNGGAWNSPLHF. The CDR3 DNA follows: TGTGCCTGGCAAAACGGGGGGGCATGGAATTCACCCCTCCACTTT.

The V gene is TRBV5-4, the J gene TRBJ2-1, with a weak D call TRBD2 (5 bases). CDR1 SGHNT and CDR2 YYREEE come from the germline V gene (reference sequence). Trimming pared 7 bases from V and 4 bases from J, leaving 18 bases between. The CDR3 loop spans 15 amino acids. CDR3 protein: CASGLAGFQYNEQFF. CDR3 DNA sequence: TGTGCCAGCGGCCTTGCGGGTTTCCAATACAATGAGCAGTTCTTC.

This clonotype appeared a single time. This chain uses TRBV6-2 or TRBV6-3 with TRBJ2-1; D may match TRBD1 or TRBD2 (5 bases each). V lost 2 bases, J lost 8 bases, and 16 bases lay in between. The CDR3 consists of 15 residues. Per the germline V gene, CDR1 is MNHEY and CDR2 is SVGEGT. The CDR3 protein is CASSYGANSVDEQFF. The CDR3 bases are TGTGCCAGCAGTTACGGGGCGAATAGCGTCGATGAGCAGTTCTTC.

V and J are TRBV7-9 and TRBJ1-4; 10 bases agree with TRBD1. Germline values: CDR1 SEHNR, CDR2 FQNEAQ (reference sequence). CDR3 length: 15 residues. The J segment lost 7 bases and the V segment lost 5 bases, leaving 7 bases of the junction unmatched. The CDR3 DNA is TGTGCCAGCAGCCCCCGACAGGGGGCGAGTGAAAAACTGTTTTTT. Protein product: CASSPRQGASEKLFF. The full variable domain, completed using reference TRBV7-9 and TRBJ1-4, is DTGVSQNPRHKITKRGQNVTFRCDPISEHNRLYWYRQTLGQGPEFLTYFQNEAQLEKSRLLSDRFSAERPKGSFSTLEIQRTEQGDSAMYLCASSPRQGASEKLFFGSGTQLSVL.

This clonotype was counted once. V usage is TRBV28 and J usage is TRBJ2-7; D is uncertain. The CDR3 loop spans 12 amino acids. The germline V and J ends were trimmed by 6 bases and 6 bases, with 12 bases remaining between them. Germline loops: CDR1 MDHEN, CDR2 SYDVKM. The CDR3 reads CASRTTTLEQYF. CDR3 in DNA: TGTGCCAGCAGAACCACGACCCTCGAGCAGTACTTC.

This sequence joins TRBV27 and TRBJ1-5; weak D call: TRBD1 (6 bases). Germline CDR1 reads MNHEY; CDR2 reads SMNVEV (reference sequence). The CDR3 contains 15 residues. With 3 bases removed from V and 4 bases from J, the gap between germline ends came to 13 bases. The CDR3: CASSFSIRGNQPQHF. Here the CDR3 DNA reads TGTGCCAGCAGTTTTTCGATCAGGGGTAATCAGCCCCAGCATTTT.

The count of this clonotype is one. V is TRBV4-1 and J is TRBJ1-1; 10 nucleotides line up with TRBD1. Germline V gene data show CDR1 as MGHRA and CDR2 as YSYEKL. V lost 5 bases, J lost 6 bases, and 6 bases stayed unmatched. The CDR3 spans 14 residues. The CDR3 coding sequence is TGCGCCAGCAGCACAAGACAGGGGGCGGCTGAAGCTTTCTTT. Protein product: CASSTRQGAAEAFF.

V usage is TRBV9 and J usage is TRBJ2-1; 11 bases fit TRBD2. The germline gives CDR1 SGDLS, CDR2 YYNGEE. The V gene end was trimmed by 3 bases and the J gene end by 1 base; junction bases not matched to a gene: 6. This CDR3 has 17 amino acids. The CDR3 loop reads CASSAGPSGGSYNEQFF. The CDR3 nucleotides read TGTGCCAGCAGCGCCGGACCTAGCGGGGGGTCCTACAATGAGCAGTTCTTC.

The chain is built from TRBV2 and TRBJ1-5; D is possibly TRBD1 (6 bases). The CDR3 is made up of 16 amino acids. V was shortened by 2 bases and J by 5 bases, with 16 bases between the two germline ends. The V gene's germline CDR1 is SNHLY and CDR2 FYNNEI. The DNA for the CDR3 is TGTGCCAGCAGTGAATTGGCCAGGGGAGCCCATCAGCCCCAGCATTTT. This codes for CASSELARGAHQPQHF.

The chain links TRBV4-1 to TRBJ1-4, with D unclear. From germline, CDR1 is MGHRA and CDR2 YSYEKL. The length of the CDR3 is 15 residues. The V and J ends lost 5 bases and 5 bases respectively, with 15 bases between them. The CDR3 region has the DNA TGCGCCAGCAGCTTGGATGGCTTCTTGAATGAAAAACTGTTTTTT. It codes for CASSLDGFLNEKLFF.